This T cell receptor beta chain was identified in a study of cytomegalovirus exposure and HLA in healthy donors. Study overall: Of some 410 genotyped donors, roughly 81% grouped in the Caucasian-associated ancestry cluster.

The CDR3 extends over 13 amino acids. Study-wide findings and caveats: The study recorded more than 150 TCR beta chains that were cytomegalovirus-associated. Of the V segments, some could not be distinguished, including TRBV6-2 and TRBV6-3, and were excluded. Earlier analysis looked at TCR beta V segments, and most were productive about 87% or about 30% of the time.

PCR involved 60 Vbeta and 13 Jbeta primers. This table comes from immunoSEQ multiplex PCR, and its TCRdb copy is limited to in-frame clones, with some not included. This table has 160,000 or so clones, about 85% appearing once. This clone was detected only a few times. What it binds is not known. The TCR was taken from a young woman in good health and CMV-seronegative. Sequencing was done on a sample of PBMCs. The rearrangement joins TRBV21-1 to TRBJ2-7; the D call TRBD2 from the table was never checked on the DNA. TRBV21-1 is assigned pseudogene status. The DNA of the CDR3 is TGTGCCAGCTCCCCCAGCGCGGGGGGACGGGAGTACTTC. Encoded protein: CASSPSAGGREYF.